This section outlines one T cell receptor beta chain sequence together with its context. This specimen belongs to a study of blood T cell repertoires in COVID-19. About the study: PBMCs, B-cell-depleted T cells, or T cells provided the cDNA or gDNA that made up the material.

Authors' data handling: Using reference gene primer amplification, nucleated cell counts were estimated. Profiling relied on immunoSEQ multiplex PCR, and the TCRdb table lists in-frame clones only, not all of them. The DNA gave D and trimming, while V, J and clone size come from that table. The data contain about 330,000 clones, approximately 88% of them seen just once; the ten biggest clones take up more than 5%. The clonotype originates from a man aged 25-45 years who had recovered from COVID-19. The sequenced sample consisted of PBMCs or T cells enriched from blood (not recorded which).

CDR3 DNA sequence: TGTGCCAGCAGCCCCCTCGCCGGGAGGCCGAACACTGAAGCTTTCTTT. This codes for CASSPLAGRPNTEAFF. The J gene is TRBJ1-1, the V gene TRBV7-6; D is unresolved. This CDR3 spans 16 amino acids. V was clipped by 5 bases and J by 1 base, with 17 bases between them. Germline V gene data show CDR1 as SGHVS and CDR2 as FNYEAQ. The variable domain in full, with the rest retrieved from reference TRBV7-6 and TRBJ1-1, is GAGVSQSPRYKVTKRGQDVALRCDPISGHVSLYWYRQALGQGPEFLTYFNYEAQQDKSGLPNDRFSAERPEGSISTLTIQRTEQRDSAMYRCASSPLAGRPNTEAFFGQGTRLTVV.